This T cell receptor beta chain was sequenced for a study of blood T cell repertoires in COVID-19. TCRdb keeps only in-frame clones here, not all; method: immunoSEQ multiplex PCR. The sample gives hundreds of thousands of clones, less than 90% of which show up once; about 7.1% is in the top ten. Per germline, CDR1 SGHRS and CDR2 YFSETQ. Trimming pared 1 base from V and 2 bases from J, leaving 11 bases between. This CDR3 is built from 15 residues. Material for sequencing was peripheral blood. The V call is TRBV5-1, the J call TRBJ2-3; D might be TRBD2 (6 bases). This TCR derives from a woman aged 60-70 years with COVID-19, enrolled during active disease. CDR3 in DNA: TGCGCCAGCAGCTTGCTCTCGGGAGCCACAGATACGCAGTATTTT. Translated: CASSLLSGATDTQYF.